This is a list of T cell receptor beta chains from one sample in a study of blood T cell repertoires in COVID-19. Sequencing was performed with immunoSEQ multiplex PCR; in TCRdb, only in-frame clones are kept and a portion is missing. Here the sample spans under 130,000 clones, around 74% being singletons. Sequenced sample: peripheral blood. Source of these receptors: a woman in her 70s with acute or convalescent COVID-19. Both conserved end residues are part of each CDR3. Fields, in order: V gene, clone size, J gene, CDR3 protein. Where a row states a size, it is once, few, many or the class of an expanded clone; other rows omit it.

v_gene: TRBV5-1; abundance: NA; j_gene: TRBJ1-1; CDR3aa: CASSLRPGQGRTEAFF
v_gene: TRBV28; abundance: NA; j_gene: TRBJ2-7; CDR3aa: CASSLAVAYEQYF
v_gene: TRBV3-1/TRBV3-2; abundance: NA; j_gene: TRBJ1-5; CDR3aa: CASSRQGHNQPQHF
v_gene: TRBV19; abundance: once; j_gene: TRBJ1-1; CDR3aa: CASSVQGAQAFF
v_gene: TRBV5-1; abundance: NA; j_gene: TRBJ2-2; CDR3aa: CASSLAQTNTGELFF
v_gene: TRBV10-2; abundance: NA; j_gene: TRBJ2-2; CDR3aa: CASSPHRTGELFF
v_gene: TRBV5-1; abundance: once; j_gene: TRBJ2-6; CDR3aa: CASSVAPGSGANVLTF
v_gene: TRBV2; abundance: NA; j_gene: TRBJ1-5; CDR3aa: CASSDRQRGVQPQHF
v_gene: TRBV5-6; abundance: NA; j_gene: TRBJ1-2; CDR3aa: CASSLAGQNYGYTF
v_gene: TRBV7-2; abundance: NA; j_gene: TRBJ2-2; CDR3aa: CASSPTRNTGELFF
v_gene: TRBV27; abundance: NA; j_gene: TRBJ2-5; CDR3aa: CASSLGGSTRETQYF
v_gene: TRBV4-1; abundance: NA; j_gene: TRBJ1-1; CDR3aa: CASSPGTGAFF
v_gene: TRBV5-1; abundance: NA; j_gene: TRBJ1-1; CDR3aa: CASSSSVENTEAFF